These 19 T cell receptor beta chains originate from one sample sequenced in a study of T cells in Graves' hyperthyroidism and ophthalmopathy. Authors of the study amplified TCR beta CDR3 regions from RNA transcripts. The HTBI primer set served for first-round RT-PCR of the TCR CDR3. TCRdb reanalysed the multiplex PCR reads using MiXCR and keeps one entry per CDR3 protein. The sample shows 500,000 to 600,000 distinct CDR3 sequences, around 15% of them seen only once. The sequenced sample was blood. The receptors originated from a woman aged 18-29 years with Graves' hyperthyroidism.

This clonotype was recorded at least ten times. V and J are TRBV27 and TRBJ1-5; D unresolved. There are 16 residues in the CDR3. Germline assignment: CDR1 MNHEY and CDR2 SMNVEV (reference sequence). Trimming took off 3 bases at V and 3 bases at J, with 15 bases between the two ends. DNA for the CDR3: TGTGCCAGCAGTTTGTCTCACGCTAGGTCCAATCAGCCCCAGCATTTT. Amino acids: CASSLSHARSNQPQHF.

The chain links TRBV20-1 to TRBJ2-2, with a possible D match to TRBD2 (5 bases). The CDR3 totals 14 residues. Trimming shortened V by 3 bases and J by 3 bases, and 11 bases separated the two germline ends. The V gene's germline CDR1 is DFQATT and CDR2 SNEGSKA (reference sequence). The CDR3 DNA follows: TGCAGTGCTAGTTGGCGGGCCGACACCGGGGAGCTGTTTTTT. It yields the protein CSASWRADTGELFF.

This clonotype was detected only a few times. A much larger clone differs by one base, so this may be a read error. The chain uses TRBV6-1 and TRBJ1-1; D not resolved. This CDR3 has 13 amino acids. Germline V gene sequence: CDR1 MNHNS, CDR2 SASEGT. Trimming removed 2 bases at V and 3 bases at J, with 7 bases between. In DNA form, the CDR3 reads TGTGCCAGCAGTGAATCGGAGTACACTGAAGCTTTCTTT. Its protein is CASSESEYTEAFF.

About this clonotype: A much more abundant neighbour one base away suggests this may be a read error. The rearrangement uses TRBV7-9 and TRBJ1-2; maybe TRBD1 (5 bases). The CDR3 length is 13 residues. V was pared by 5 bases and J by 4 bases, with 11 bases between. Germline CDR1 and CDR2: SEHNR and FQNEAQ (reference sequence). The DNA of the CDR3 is TGTGCCAGCAGCCGGGACGGCCTCTATGGCTACACCTTC. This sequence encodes CASSRDGLYGYTF.

The CDR3 reads CASSSKLGVEGTEAFF. CDR3 DNA sequence: TGTGCCAGCAGTTCGAAACTTGGGGTAGAGGGCACTGAAGCTTTCTTT. The rearrangement uses TRBV11-2 and TRBJ1-1; D unresolved. This CDR3 spans 16 amino acids. The ends were cut back, 6 bases at V and 4 bases at J, with 21 bases in the middle. Germline CDR1 SGHAT, CDR2 FQNNGV.

The CDR3 loop reads CASSHRASNQPQHF. The CDR3 region has the DNA TGCGCCAGCAGCCACAGGGCTAGCAATCAGCCCCAGCATTTT. The chain couples TRBV4-3 to TRBJ1-5, with a weak D call TRBD1 (5 bases). Trimming left V 3 bases short and J 0 bases short, with 6 bases between. Germline V lookup: CDR1 LGHNA, CDR2 YSLEER. The CDR3 length is 14 residues.

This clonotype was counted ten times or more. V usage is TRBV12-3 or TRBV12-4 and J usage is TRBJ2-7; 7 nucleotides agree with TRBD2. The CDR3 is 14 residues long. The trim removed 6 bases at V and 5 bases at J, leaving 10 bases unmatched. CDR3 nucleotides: TGTGCCAGCAGCCTGGGGGGGTATTTGGACGAGCAGTACTTC. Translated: CASSLGGYLDEQYF.

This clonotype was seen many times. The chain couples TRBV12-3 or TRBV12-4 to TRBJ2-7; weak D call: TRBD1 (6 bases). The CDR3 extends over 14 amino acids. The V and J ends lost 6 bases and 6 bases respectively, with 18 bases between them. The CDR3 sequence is CASRRTAIGGEQYF. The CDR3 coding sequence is TGTGCCAGCAGGCGGACAGCCATTGGAGGCGAGCAGTACTTC.

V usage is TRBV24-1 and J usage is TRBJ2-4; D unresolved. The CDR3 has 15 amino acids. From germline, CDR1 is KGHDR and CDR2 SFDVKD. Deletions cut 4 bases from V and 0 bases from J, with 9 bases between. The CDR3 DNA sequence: TGTGCCACCAGTGACAACCTGGGAGCCAAAAACATTCAGTACTTC. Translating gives CATSDNLGAKNIQYF.

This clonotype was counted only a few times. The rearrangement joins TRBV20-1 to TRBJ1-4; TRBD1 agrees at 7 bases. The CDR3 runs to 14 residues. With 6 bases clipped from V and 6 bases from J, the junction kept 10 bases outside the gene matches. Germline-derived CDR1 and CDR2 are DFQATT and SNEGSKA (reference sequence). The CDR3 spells CSAQPQGLYEKLFF. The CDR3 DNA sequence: TGCAGTGCCCAACCACAGGGGTTGTATGAAAAACTGTTTTTT.

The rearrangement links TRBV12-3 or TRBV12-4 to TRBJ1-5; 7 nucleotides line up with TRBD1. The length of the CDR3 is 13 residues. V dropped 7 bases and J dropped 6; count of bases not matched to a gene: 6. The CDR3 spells CASTRGQGQPQHF. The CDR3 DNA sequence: TGTGCCAGCACAAGGGGGCAAGGTCAGCCCCAGCATTTT.

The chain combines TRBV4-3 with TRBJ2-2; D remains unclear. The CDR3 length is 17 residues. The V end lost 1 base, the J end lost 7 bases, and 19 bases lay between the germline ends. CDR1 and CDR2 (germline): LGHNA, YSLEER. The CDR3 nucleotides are TGCGCCAGCAGCCAAGGTGGGGTGGTCAGGAACGGCGGGGAGCTGTTTTTT. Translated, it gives CASSQGGVVRNGGELFF.

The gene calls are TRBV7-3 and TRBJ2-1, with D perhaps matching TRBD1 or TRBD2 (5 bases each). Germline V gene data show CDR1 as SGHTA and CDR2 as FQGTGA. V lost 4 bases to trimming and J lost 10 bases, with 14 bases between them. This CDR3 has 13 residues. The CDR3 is CASSYGLGREQFF. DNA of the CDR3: TGTGCCAGCAGCTACGGACTGGGACGGGAGCAGTTCTTC.

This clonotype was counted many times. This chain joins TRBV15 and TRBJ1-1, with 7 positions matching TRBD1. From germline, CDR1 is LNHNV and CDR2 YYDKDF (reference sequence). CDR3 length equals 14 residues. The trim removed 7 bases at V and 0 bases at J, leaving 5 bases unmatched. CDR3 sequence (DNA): TGTGCCACCAAGGCGGGACAGATGAACACTGAAGCTTTCTTT. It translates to CATKAGQMNTEAFF.

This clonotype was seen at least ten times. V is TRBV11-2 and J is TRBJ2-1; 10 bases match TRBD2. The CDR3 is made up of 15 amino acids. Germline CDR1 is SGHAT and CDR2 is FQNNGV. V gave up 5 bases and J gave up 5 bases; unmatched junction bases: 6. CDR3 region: CASSAWGTSDNEQFF. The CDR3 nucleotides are TGTGCCAGCAGCGCATGGGGGACTAGCGACAATGAGCAGTTCTTC.

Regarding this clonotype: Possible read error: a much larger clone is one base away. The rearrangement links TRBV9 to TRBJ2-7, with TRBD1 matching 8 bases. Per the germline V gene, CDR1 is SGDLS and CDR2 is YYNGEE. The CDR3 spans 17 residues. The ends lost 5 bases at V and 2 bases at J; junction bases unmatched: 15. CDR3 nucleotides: TGTGCCAGCAGTTACGAATTGAAACAGGGGGAACCCTACGAGCAGTACTTC. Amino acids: CASSYELKQGEPYEQYF.

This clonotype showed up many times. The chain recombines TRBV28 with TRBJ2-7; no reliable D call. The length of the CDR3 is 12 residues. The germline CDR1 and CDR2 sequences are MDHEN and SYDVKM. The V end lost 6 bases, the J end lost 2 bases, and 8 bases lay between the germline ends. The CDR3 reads CASSRLAYEQYF. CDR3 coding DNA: TGTGCCAGCAGCAGGCTTGCCTACGAGCAGTACTTC.

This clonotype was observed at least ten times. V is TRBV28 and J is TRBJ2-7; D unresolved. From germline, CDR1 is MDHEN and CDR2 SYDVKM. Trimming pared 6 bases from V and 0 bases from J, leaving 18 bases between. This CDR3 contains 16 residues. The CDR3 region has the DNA TGTGCCAGCAGCTCCCGACAAGGGTGGACCTCCTACGAGCAGTACTTC. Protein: CASSSRQGWTSYEQYF.

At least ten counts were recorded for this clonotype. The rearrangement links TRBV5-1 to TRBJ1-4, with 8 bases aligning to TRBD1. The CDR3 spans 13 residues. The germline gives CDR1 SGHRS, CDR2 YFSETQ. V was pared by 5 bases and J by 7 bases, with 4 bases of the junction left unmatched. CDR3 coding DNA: TGCGCCAGCAGTGGGACAGGCCTTGAAAAACTGTTTTTT. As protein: CASSGTGLEKLFF. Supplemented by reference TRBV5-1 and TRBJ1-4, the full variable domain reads KAGVTQTPRYLIKTRGQQVTLSCSPISGHRSVSWYQQTPGQGLQFLFEYFSETQRNKGNFPGRFSGRQFSNSRSEMNVSTLELGDSALYLCASSGTGLEKLFFGSGTQLSVL.